The 32 T cell receptor beta chains listed next were all sequenced from one sample in a study of blood T cell repertoires in COVID-19. Libraries were prepared by immunoSEQ multiplex PCR; TCRdb keeps only in-frame clonotypes and omits some of them. Here the sample spans 170,000 or so clones, 85% to 90% being singletons. The sample consisted of peripheral blood. The receptors here all came from a man between 45 and 60 years old with active or convalescent COVID-19.

V usage is TRBV11-3 and J usage is TRBJ2-2, with D possibly TRBD1 on 6 matching bases. CDR1 is SGHNT, CDR2 YENEEA, per germline. The CDR3 is made up of 14 amino acids. V lost 3 bases, J lost 8 bases, and 13 bases lay in between. CDR3 in amino acids: CASSFSGVAGELFF. CDR3 sequence (DNA): TGTGCCAGCAGCTTCTCAGGGGTAGCAGGGGAGCTGTTTTTT.

The sample holds one count of this clone. The CDR3 coding sequence is TGTGCCAGCAGCTACGTAGCGGGAACCTACAATGAGCAGTTCTTC. Translation: CASSYVAGTYNEQFF. The chain uses TRBV11-3 and TRBJ2-1; 8 nucleotides align to TRBD2. The V gene's germline CDR1 is SGHNT and CDR2 YENEEA. This CDR3 comprises 15 residues. Losses at the gene ends were 4 bases for V and 2 bases for J; bases not matched to a gene: 4. The full variable domain, completed using reference TRBV11-3 and TRBJ2-1, is EAGVVQSPRYKIIEKKQPVAFWCNPISGHNTLYWYLQNLGQGPELLIRYENEEAVDDSQLPKDRFSAERLKGVDSTLKIQPAELGDSAVYLCASSYVAGTYNEQFFGPGTRLTVL.

The V call is TRBV7-3, the J call TRBJ2-1, with 9 bases fitting TRBD2. This CDR3 region has 15 residues. The germline V gene encodes CDR1 SGHTA and CDR2 FQGTGA. Losses at the gene ends were 2 bases for V and 4 bases for J; bases not matched to a gene: 3. The CDR3 spells CASSLGTSNYNEQFF. The CDR3 DNA follows: TGTGCCAGCAGCTTAGGGACTAGCAATTACAATGAGCAGTTCTTC.

The count of this clone is one. This sample also contains other DNA sequences that code for the same CDR3. The chain links TRBV6-5 to TRBJ1-5; D gene uncertain. There are 13 residues in the CDR3. V was cut by 6 bases and J by 4 bases, with 10 bases left in between. Germline assignment: CDR1 MNHEY and CDR2 SVGAGI. CDR3 amino acids: CASRPGGNQPQHF. CDR3 nucleotides: TGTGCCAGCAGACCCGGCGGGAATCAGCCCCAGCATTTT.

The V and J genes are TRBV19 and TRBJ1-1, with TRBD1 matching 10 bases. Trimming removed 6 bases from V and 3 bases from J; junction bases left unmatched: 4. Germline-derived CDR1 and CDR2 are LNHDA and SQIVND (reference sequence). The CDR3 spans 14 residues. In nucleotides, the CDR3 is TGTGCCAGTAGAATGACAGGGGGCTACACTGAAGCTTTCTTT. It translates to CASRMTGGYTEAFF.

This chain joins TRBV6-5 and TRBJ1-2; no reliable D call. Germline V gene data show CDR1 as MNHEY and CDR2 as SVGAGI. The CDR3 runs 14 residues. Trimming took off 0 bases at V and 1 base at J, with 6 bases between the two ends. In nucleotides, the CDR3 is TGTGCCAGCAGTTACTCGGGAGGTAACTATGGCTACACCTTC. Translating gives CASSYSGGNYGYTF.

This sequence joins TRBV11-2 and TRBJ1-5; D gene ambiguous. Germline V gene lookup returns CDR1 SGHAT and CDR2 FQNNGV. The CDR3 totals 14 residues. The V end was cut by 5 bases, the J end by 0 bases, with 8 bases between. The CDR3 region is CASSLGLSNQPQHF. The CDR3, as DNA: TGTGCCAGCAGCCTAGGTCTTAGCAATCAGCCCCAGCATTTT. Looking up the rest from reference TRBV11-2 and TRBJ1-5 gives the full variable domain: EAGVAQSPRYKIIEKRQSVAFWCNPISGHATLYWYQQILGQGPKLLIQFQNNGVVDDSQLPKDRFSAERLKGVDSTLKIQPAKLEDSAVYLCASSLGLSNQPQHFGDGTRLSIL.

The V call is TRBV14, the J call TRBJ2-5; the match to TRBD2 covers 9 bases. The trim removed 0 bases at V and 4 bases at J, leaving 3 bases unmatched. The CDR3 runs to 15 residues. Germline assignment: CDR1 SGHDN and CDR2 FVKESK. CDR3: CASSQDLGLAETQYF. CDR3 sequence (DNA): TGTGCCAGCAGCCAAGATCTGGGACTAGCAGAGACCCAGTACTTC.

This clone was seen once. The rearrangement links TRBV11-2 to TRBJ2-3; 8 nucleotides match TRBD2. This CDR3 region has 15 residues. V lost 1 base, J lost 4 bases, and 4 bases stayed unmatched. Germline V lookup: CDR1 SGHAT, CDR2 FQNNGV. DNA for the CDR3: TGTGCCAGCAGCTTAGGAGCGGGAGTTGCAGATACGCAGTATTTT. Encoded protein: CASSLGAGVADTQYF.

The chain uses TRBV7-9 and TRBJ2-5, with 14 bases fitting TRBD2. Germline V gene data show CDR1 as SEHNR and CDR2 as FQNEAQ (reference sequence). V trimming: 5 bases; J trimming: 4 bases; junction bases outside the gene matches: 9. The CDR3 contains 17 residues. The CDR3 loop is CASSPGLAGVWVETQYF. CDR3 sequence (DNA): TGTGCCAGCAGCCCGGGACTAGCGGGGGTCTGGGTAGAGACCCAGTACTTC.

CDR3 bases: TGTGCCAGCAATAAAGACAGGGGTCCAGAGACCCAGTACTTC. Amino acids: CASNKDRGPETQYF. V gene TRBV6-5 combines with J gene TRBJ2-5; 8 bases line up with TRBD1. V lost 7 bases and J lost 4; bases outside the gene matches: 8. Germline values: CDR1 MNHEY, CDR2 SVGAGI. This CDR3 has 14 residues.

J is TRBJ1-5 and V is TRBV6-2 or TRBV6-3, with 9 bases that match TRBD1. Germline lookup yields CDR1 MNHEY and CDR2 SVGEGT. With 5 bases clipped from V and 0 bases from J, the junction kept 11 bases outside the gene matches. This CDR3 has 18 amino acids. The chain's CDR3 is CASSGLQDRGYSNQPQHF. Here the CDR3 DNA reads TGTGCCAGCAGTGGATTACAGGACAGGGGCTATAGCAATCAGCCCCAGCATTTT.

The rearrangement links TRBV7-2 to TRBJ1-6; D gene unclear. V was shortened by 2 bases and J by 9 bases, with 11 bases between the two germline ends. Germline values: CDR1 SGHTA, CDR2 FQGNSA. The CDR3 extends over 14 amino acids. The CDR3 spells CASSLYPLSSPLHF. For the CDR3, the DNA is TGTGCCAGCAGCTTATACCCTCTGAGTTCACCCCTCCACTTT. Combining the CDR3 with reference TRBV7-2 and TRBJ1-6 gives the whole variable domain GAGVSQSPSNKVTEKGKDVELRCDPISGHTALYWYRQSLGQGLEFLIYFQGNSAPDKSGLPSDRFSAERTGGSVSTLTIQRTQQEDSAVYLCASSLYPLSSPLHFGNGTRLTVT.

The V and J genes are TRBV9 and TRBJ2-3; the D is unclear. Trimming cost V 0 bases and J 4 bases, with 15 bases left between them. Germline lookup yields CDR1 SGDLS and CDR2 YYNGEE. The CDR3 is 16 residues long. CDR3 DNA sequence: TGTGCCAGCAGCGTAGGCCCAGCGAGAGGTTCAGATACGCAGTATTTT. It is translated as CASSVGPARGSDTQYF.

The chain recombines TRBV6-1 with TRBJ1-6, with 7 bases fitting TRBD1. Germline CDR1 and CDR2: MNHNS and SASEGT. The CDR3 is 15 amino acids. V shed 6 bases, J shed 7 bases, and the junction held 9 bases outside the gene matches. DNA for the CDR3: TGTGCCAGCAGCCGACCGGGACAGACGAATTCACCCCTCCACTTT. Its translation: CASSRPGQTNSPLHF.

The rearrangement uses TRBV3-1 (or the pseudogene TRBV3-2) and TRBJ1-2, with 8 bases aligning to TRBD1. Per germline, CDR1 LGHDT and CDR2 YNNKEL (reference sequence). With 5 bases clipped from V and 4 bases from J, the junction kept 3 bases outside the gene matches. CDR3 length: 13 amino acids. The CDR3 nucleotides are TGTGCCAGCAGCTTAACAGGGGGCTATGGCTACACCTTC. It codes for CASSLTGGYGYTF.

The V call is TRBV9, the J call TRBJ2-5; 11 nucleotides match TRBD2. There are 16 residues in the CDR3. Germline values: CDR1 SGDLS, CDR2 YYNGEE. The V gene end was trimmed by 0 bases and the J gene end by 5 bases; junction bases not matched to a gene: 6. The CDR3 coding sequence is TGTGCCAGCAGCGTAGCCGGTAGCGGGGGGGATGAGACCCAGTACTTC. This codes for CASSVAGSGGDETQYF. Complete variable domain (other parts from reference TRBV9 and TRBJ2-5): DSGVTQTPKHLITATGQRVTLRCSPRSGDLSVYWYQQSLDQGLQFLIQYYNGEERAKGNILERFSAQQFPDLHSELNLSSLELGDSALYFCASSVAGSGGDETQYFGPGTRLLVL.

The chain recombines TRBV7-2 with TRBJ2-5; weak D call: TRBD1 (6 bases). Germline V gene sequence: CDR1 SGHTA, CDR2 FQGNSA. V lost 4 bases and J 5 bases, leaving 17 bases between the germline ends. This CDR3 region has 15 residues. In nucleotides, the CDR3 is TGTGCCAGCAGCTCCCAGGGGTTGGGTTACGAGACCCAGTACTTC. Protein: CASSSQGLGYETQYF. Variable domain in full (rest from reference TRBV7-2 and TRBJ2-5): GAGVSQSPSNKVTEKGKDVELRCDPISGHTALYWYRQSLGQGLEFLIYFQGNSAPDKSGLPSDRFSAERTGGSVSTLTIQRTQQEDSAVYLCASSSQGLGYETQYFGPGTRLLVL.

This chain uses TRBV10-3 with TRBJ2-5; TRBD2 matches 7 bases. This CDR3 contains 14 residues. Losses at the gene ends were 2 bases for V and 9 bases for J; bases not matched to a gene: 9. Germline assignment: CDR1 ENHRY and CDR2 SYGVKD. The CDR3 region is CAISEGEGHRAQYF. The CDR3 nucleotides read TGTGCCATCAGTGAGGGGGAGGGCCATAGGGCCCAGTACTTC.

The chain recombines TRBV7-2 with TRBJ2-4; the D gene is possibly TRBD2 (8 bases). In germline, CDR1 is SGHTA, CDR2 FQGNSA. The CDR3 has 14 residues. The germline V and J ends were trimmed by 4 bases and 6 bases, with 13 bases remaining between them. The CDR3 coding sequence is TGTGCCAGCAGCTGGGACAGCGGGGGAAACATTCAGTACTTC. The encoded protein is CASSWDSGGNIQYF.

The rearrangement joins TRBV10-2 to TRBJ1-2, with D perhaps TRBD1 (5 bases). This CDR3 region has 14 residues. The V gene's germline CDR1 is WSHSY and CDR2 SAAADI. V was cut by 3 bases and J by 9 bases, with 17 bases left in between. The CDR3 DNA reads TGCGCCAGCAGTGATTTGGGGCAGCCCAGGCGCTACACCTTC. Translated: CASSDLGQPRRYTF.

The chain links TRBV7-9 to TRBJ1-2; D gene uncertain. The CDR3 consists of 14 residues. Per germline, CDR1 SEHNR and CDR2 FQNEAQ (reference sequence). V was clipped by 5 bases and J by 5 bases, with 15 bases between them. This chain's CDR3 is CASSRDGSPYGYTF. Here the CDR3 DNA reads TGTGCCAGCAGCCGGGATGGCAGCCCATATGGCTACACCTTC.

The CDR3 region has the DNA TGTGCCAGCAGCGCTTGGGACAGGGCGCCCACAGATACGCAGTATTTT. It yields the protein CASSAWDRAPTDTQYF. This chain uses TRBV21-1 with TRBJ2-3; the table assigns TRBD1, which was not confirmed against the DNA. TRBV21-1 is reported as a pseudogene. CDR3 length: 16 amino acids.

This sequence joins TRBV2 and TRBJ1-5; 9 bases line up with TRBD1. Germline V gene data show CDR1 as SNHLY and CDR2 as FYNNEI. The CDR3 runs 15 residues. V lost 5 bases to trimming and J lost 0 bases; unmatched junction nucleotides: 2. The CDR3 nucleotides read TGTGCCAGCAGTCCACAGGGGGCTAGCAATCAGCCCCAGCATTTT. The encoded protein is CASSPQGASNQPQHF.

The rearrangement joins TRBV6-2 or TRBV6-3 to TRBJ2-7, with 11 bases fitting TRBD2. The germline V gene encodes CDR1 MNHEY and CDR2 SVGEGT. CDR3 length: 17 residues. Losses at the gene ends were 2 bases for V and 1 base for J; bases not matched to a gene: 7. CDR3 nucleotides: TGTGCCAGCAGTTACGGCGGGACTAGCGGCAATTCCTACGAGCAGTACTTC. Protein product: CASSYGGTSGNSYEQYF.

The chain combines TRBV19 with TRBJ2-1, with 9 bases that match TRBD2. This CDR3 contains 17 residues. Germline CDR1 reads LNHDA; CDR2 reads SQIVND (reference sequence). J lost 2 bases, V lost 6 bases, and 11 bases had no gene match. CDR3 amino acids: CASSVLFGGRAYNEQFF. CDR3 nucleotide sequence: TGTGCCAGTAGCGTCCTGTTCGGCGGGAGGGCCTACAATGAGCAGTTCTTC.

The gene calls are TRBV18 and TRBJ2-3; 7 positions match TRBD2. The V segment lost 3 bases and the J segment 2 bases; nucleotides outside the gene matches: 5. In germline, CDR1 is KGHSH, CDR2 LQKENI. This CDR3 is built from 15 residues. The CDR3 sequence is CASSPDSGVTDTQYF. The CDR3 DNA reads as TGTGCCAGCTCACCCGACAGCGGGGTCACAGATACGCAGTATTTT.

The chain combines TRBV18 with TRBJ1-6; D is possibly TRBD1 (6 bases). Germline values: CDR1 KGHSH, CDR2 LQKENI. This CDR3 has 17 residues. The V end lost 3 bases, the J end lost 10 bases, and 22 bases lay between the germline ends. CDR3 loop: CASSPSGGAQYSSPLHF. In nucleotides, the CDR3 is TGTGCCAGCTCACCTTCGGGGGGGGCGCAGTATTCCTCACCCCTCCACTTT.

The chain carries TRBV4-3 and TRBJ1-4; no clear D gene. The germline V and J ends were trimmed by 0 bases and 2 bases, with 7 bases remaining between them. This CDR3 is built from 15 residues. Germline CDR1 and CDR2: LGHNA and YSLEER. The CDR3 sequence is CASSQDAGTNEKLFF. CDR3 nucleotides: TGCGCCAGCAGCCAAGACGCGGGTACTAATGAAAAACTGTTTTTT.

V and J are TRBV29-1 and TRBJ2-5; D possibly corresponds to TRBD1 (6 bases). The CDR3 runs 14 residues. V was trimmed by 6 bases and J by 4 bases, leaving 18 bases between them. Looked up from germline, CDR1 is SQVTM and CDR2 is ANQGSEA. The CDR3 DNA sequence: TGCAGCGTAGTCCCCCACGGACAGAGAGAGACCCAGTACTTC. Amino acids: CSVVPHGQRETQYF.

V is TRBV14 and J is TRBJ2-3, with 7 bases aligning to TRBD2. From germline, CDR1 is SGHDN and CDR2 FVKESK. The V and J ends lost 6 bases and 6 bases, in that order; junction bases with no gene match: 12. The CDR3 is made up of 15 amino acids. CDR3 DNA sequence: TGTGCCAGCAGTCTGGCGGGACTACCGGCCGATACGCAGTATTTT. Translation gives CASSLAGLPADTQYF. Full variable domain (outside the CDR3, taken from reference TRBV14 and TRBJ2-3): EAGVTQFPSHSVIEKGQTVTLRCDPISGHDNLYWYRRVMGKEIKFLLHFVKESKQDESGMPNNRFLAERTGGTYSTLKVQPAELEDSGVYFCASSLAGLPADTQYFGPGTRLTVL.

The V call is TRBV7-9, the J call TRBJ2-7, with D possibly matching TRBD1 (6 bases). Germline V CDR1 and CDR2: SEHNR, FQNEAQ (reference sequence). CDR3 length equals 15 residues. V was shortened by 0 bases and J by 1 base, with 10 bases between the two germline ends. The CDR3 DNA reads as TGTGCCAGCAGCTTAGCGCAGCAGGGGTCCTACGAGCAGTACTTC. As protein: CASSLAQQGSYEQYF.